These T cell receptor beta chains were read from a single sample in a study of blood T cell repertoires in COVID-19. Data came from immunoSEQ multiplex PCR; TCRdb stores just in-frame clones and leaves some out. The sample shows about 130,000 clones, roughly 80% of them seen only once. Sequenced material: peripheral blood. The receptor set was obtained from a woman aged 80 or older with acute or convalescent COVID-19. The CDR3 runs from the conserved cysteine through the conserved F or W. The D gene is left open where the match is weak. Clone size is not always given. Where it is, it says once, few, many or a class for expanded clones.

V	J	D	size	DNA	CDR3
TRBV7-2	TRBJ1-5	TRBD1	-	TGTGCCAGCAGCTTAGAACAGGGGAATCAGCCCCAGCATTTT	CASSLEQGNQPQHF
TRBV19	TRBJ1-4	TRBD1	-	TGTGCCAGTAGCCGGGACAGGGGGCAGGATGAAAAACTGTTTTTT	CASSRDRGQDEKLFF
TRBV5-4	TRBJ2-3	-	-	TGTGCCAGCAGCTTCCGGGGGAAGGGCACAGATACGCAGTATTTT	CASSFRGKGTDTQYF
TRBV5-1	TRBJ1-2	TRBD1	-	TGCGCCAGCAGCCCGGGGACAGGAGCCTATGGCTACACCTTC	CASSPGTGAYGYTF
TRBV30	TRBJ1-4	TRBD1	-	TGTGCCTGGAGCCTGTTGACAGGGGCGGGTGAAAAACTGTTTTTT	CAWSLLTGAGEKLFF
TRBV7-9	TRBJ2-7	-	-	TGTGCCAGCAGCTCCGGCAGGTTCTACGAGCAGTACTTC	CASSSGRFYEQYF
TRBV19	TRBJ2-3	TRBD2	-	TGTGCCAGTAGTATCCCCAGCGGGGGATTCGATACGCAGTATTTT	CASSIPSGGFDTQYF
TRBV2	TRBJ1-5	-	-	TGTGCCAGCAGCTCGGGGCAGCCCCAGCATTTT	CASSSGQPQHF
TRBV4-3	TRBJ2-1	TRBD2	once	TGCGCCAGCAGCCAAGATAGCGGGGGGGCCACTGAGCAGTTCTTC	CASSQDSGGATEQFF
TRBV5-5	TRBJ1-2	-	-	TGTGCCAGCAGCTCCCCCCGAGGGTTAAGCTATGGCTACACCTTC	CASSSPRGLSYGYTF
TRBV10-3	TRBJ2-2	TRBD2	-	TGTGCCATCAGTCCGGGACTAGCGGGGGGGAGCACCGGGGAGCTGTTTTTT	CAISPGLAGGSTGELFF
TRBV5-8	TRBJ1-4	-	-	TGTGCCAGCAGCCCTATACAGGGAAGGGATGAAAAACTGTTTTTT	CASSPIQGRDEKLFF
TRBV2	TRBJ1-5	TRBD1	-	TGTGCCAGCAGCTACAGGGGAGCGCGTTATAGCAATCAGCCCCAGCATTTT	CASSYRGARYSNQPQHF
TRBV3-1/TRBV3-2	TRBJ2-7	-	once	TGTGCCAGCAGCCCCCCAGGGATCTACGAGCAGTACTTC	CASSPPGIYEQYF
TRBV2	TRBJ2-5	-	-	TGTGCCAGCACCGATAGCGGCTACCAAGAGACCCAGTACTTC	CASTDSGYQETQYF